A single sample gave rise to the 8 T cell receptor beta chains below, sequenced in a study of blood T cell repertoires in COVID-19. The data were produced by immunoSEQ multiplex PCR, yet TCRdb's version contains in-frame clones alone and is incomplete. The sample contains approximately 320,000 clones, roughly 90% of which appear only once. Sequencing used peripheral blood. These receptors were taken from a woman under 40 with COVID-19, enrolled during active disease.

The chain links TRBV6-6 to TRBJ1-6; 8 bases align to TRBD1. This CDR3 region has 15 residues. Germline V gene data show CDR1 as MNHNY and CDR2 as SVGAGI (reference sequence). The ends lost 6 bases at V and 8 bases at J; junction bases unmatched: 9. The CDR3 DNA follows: TGTGCCAGCAGCACAGGACAGGGCTGGGATTCACCCCTCCACTTT. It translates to CASSTGQGWDSPLHF.

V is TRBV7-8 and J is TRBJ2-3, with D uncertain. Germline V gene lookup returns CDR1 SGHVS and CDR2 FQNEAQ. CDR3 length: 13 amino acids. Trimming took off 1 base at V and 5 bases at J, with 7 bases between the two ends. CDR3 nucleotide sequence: TGTGCCAGCAGCTTAGGTCCGGGAGATACGCAGTATTTT. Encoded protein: CASSLGPGDTQYF.

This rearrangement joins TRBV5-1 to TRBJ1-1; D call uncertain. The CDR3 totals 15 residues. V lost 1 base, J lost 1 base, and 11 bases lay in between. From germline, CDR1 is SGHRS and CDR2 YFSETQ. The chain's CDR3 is CASSLILGRNTEAFF. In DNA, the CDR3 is TGCGCCAGCAGCTTGATATTGGGCAGGAACACTGAAGCTTTCTTT.

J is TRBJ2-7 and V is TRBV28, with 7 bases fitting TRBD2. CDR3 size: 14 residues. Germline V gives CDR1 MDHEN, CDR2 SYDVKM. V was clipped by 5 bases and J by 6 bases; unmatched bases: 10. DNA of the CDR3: TGTGCCAGCAGTCCCGGACTAGTATCGAGCGAGCAGTACTTC. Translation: CASSPGLVSSEQYF.

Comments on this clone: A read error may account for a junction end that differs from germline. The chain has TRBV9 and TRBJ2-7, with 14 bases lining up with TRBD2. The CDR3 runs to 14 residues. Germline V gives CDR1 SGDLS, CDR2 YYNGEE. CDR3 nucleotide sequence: TGTGCCAGCAGCGCCGGACTAGCGGGGGGCGAGGAGTACTTC. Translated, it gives CASSAGLAGGEEYF.

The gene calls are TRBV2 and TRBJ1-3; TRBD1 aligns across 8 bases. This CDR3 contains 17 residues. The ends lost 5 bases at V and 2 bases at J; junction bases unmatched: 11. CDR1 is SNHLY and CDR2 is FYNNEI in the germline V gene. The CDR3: CASSIRAGGLAGNTIYF. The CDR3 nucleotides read TGTGCCAGCAGTATAAGGGCAGGGGGCTTGGCTGGAAACACCATATATTTT.

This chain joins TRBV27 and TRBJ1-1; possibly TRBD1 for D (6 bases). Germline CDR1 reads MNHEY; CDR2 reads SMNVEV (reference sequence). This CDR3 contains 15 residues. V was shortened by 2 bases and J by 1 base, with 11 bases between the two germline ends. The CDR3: CASSLQGPGNTEAFF. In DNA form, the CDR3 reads TGTGCCAGCAGTTTACAGGGGCCCGGGAACACTGAAGCTTTCTTT.

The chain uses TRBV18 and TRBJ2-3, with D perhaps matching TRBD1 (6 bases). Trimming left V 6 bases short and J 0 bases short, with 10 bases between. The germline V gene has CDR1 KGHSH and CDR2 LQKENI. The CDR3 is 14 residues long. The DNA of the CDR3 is TGTGCCAGCTCGTCGGGACAAAGCACAGATACGCAGTATTTT. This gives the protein CASSSGQSTDTQYF.